This T cell receptor (beta chain) derives from a study of blood T cells in healthy people across ages. With a J-beta primer mix and a sample-barcoded 5' primer, a second PCR ran about 7 to 12 cycles. TCRdb independently ran MiXCR on the 5' RACE reads; one entry per CDR3 protein. This table holds some 1.7 million distinct CDR3 sequences, 28% found once. Germline V gene data show CDR1 as SEHNR and CDR2 as FQNEAQ (reference sequence). Trimming took 5 bases from V and 13 from J, leaving 27 bases between them. The CDR3 has 16 amino acids. The source is a young woman in good health. Sequencing input: blood. This sequence joins TRBV7-9 and TRBJ2-4; possibly TRBD1 for D (6 bases). The CDR3 DNA is TGTGCCAGCAGCCCCAGGGTGAGAGGGGGTTCAAATGAGCAGTACTTC. Translation gives CASSPRVRGGSNEQYF. Based on the CDR3 plus reference TRBV7-9 and TRBJ2-4, the full variable domain is DTGVSQNPRHKITKRGQNVTFRCDPISEHNRLYWYRQTLGQGPEFLTYFQNEAQLEKSRLLSDRFSAERPKGSFSTLEIQRTEQGDSAMYLCASSPRVRGGSNEQYFGAGTRLSVL.